This T cell receptor (beta chain) was observed in a study of a mutant IDH1 vaccine in newly diagnosed glioma. Whole-study context: Following radiotherapy alone, or alongside temozolomide cycles, vaccination was started after an interval of 4-6 weeks.

The CDR3 is 11 amino acids. Germline CDR1 DFQATT, CDR2 SNEGSKA (reference sequence). Deletions cut 5 bases from V and 4 bases from J, with 8 bases between. To note about this clone: The target antigen is unknown.

The time point: week 47, end of study. Vaccination used 300 ug of mutant IDH1 20-mer peptide per dose, with topical imiquimod. Sequenced by immunoSEQ multiplex PCR; TCRdb stores in-frame clones only, minus some. The repertoire holds approximately 35,000 clones, 75% to 95% seen once, with 5% to 6% in the top ten. The specimen comprised PBMCs, sampled from a glioma patient whose treatment included an IDH1 peptide vaccine. This receptor was identified in a woman aged 40-49 years with glioma. V usage is TRBV20-1 and J usage is TRBJ2-5; D not certain. The chain's CDR3 is CSARYVETQYF. CDR3 sequence (DNA): TGCAGTGCTCGCTACGTAGAGACCCAGTACTTC.